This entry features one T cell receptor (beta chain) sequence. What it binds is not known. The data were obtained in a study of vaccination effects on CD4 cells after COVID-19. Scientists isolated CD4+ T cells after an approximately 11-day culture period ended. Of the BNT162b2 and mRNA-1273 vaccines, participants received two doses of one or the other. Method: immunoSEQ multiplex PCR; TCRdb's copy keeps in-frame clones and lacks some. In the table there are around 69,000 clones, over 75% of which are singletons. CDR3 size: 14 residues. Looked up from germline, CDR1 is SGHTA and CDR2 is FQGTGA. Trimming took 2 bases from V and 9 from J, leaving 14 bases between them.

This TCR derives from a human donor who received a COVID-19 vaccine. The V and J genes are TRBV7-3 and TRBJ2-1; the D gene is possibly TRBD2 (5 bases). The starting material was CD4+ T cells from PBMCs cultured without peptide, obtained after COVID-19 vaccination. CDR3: CASSLWATRGEQFF. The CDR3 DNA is TGTGCCAGCAGCTTATGGGCCACACGGGGTGAGCAGTTCTTC.